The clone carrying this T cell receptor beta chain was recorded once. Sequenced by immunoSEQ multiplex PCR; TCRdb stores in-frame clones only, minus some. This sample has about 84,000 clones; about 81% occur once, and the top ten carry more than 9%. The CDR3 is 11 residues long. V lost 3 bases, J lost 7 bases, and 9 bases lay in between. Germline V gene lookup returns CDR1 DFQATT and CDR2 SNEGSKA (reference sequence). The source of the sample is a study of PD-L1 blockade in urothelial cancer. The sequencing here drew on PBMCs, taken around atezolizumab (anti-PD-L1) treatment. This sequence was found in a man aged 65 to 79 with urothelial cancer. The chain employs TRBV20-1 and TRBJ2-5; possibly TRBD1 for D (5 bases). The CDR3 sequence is CSARQGRTQYF. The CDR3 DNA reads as TGCAGTGCTAGGCAGGGAAGGACCCAGTACTTC.